A selection of T cell receptor beta chains follows, all from one sample in a study of OX40 agonist ivuxolimab in advanced cancers. Libraries were prepared by immunoSEQ multiplex PCR; TCRdb keeps only in-frame clonotypes and omits some of them. The repertoire holds roughly 60,000 clones, with almost 95% as singletons. The sample consisted of CD4+ or CD8+ T cells sorted from blood, taken in a trial of the OX40 agonist ivuxolimab. Receptors originate from an adult with an advanced solid tumor such as melanoma, head and neck, liver or kidney cancer. CDR3s include the opening cysteine and the closing phenylalanine or tryptophan. Fields, in order: V gene, clone size, J gene, D gene, CDR3 DNA, CDR3 protein. The D gene is left open where the match is weak. Only part of the rows carry a size: once, few, many, or a class if the clone is expanded.

V gene: TRBV4-3
clone size: NA
J gene: TRBJ1-2
D gene: NA
CDR3 DNA: TGCGCCAGCAGCCAAGGTAGCAGGGACTATGGCTACACCTTC
CDR3 protein: CASSQGSRDYGYTF

V gene: TRBV4-1
clone size: NA
J gene: TRBJ2-7
D gene: TRBD2
CDR3 DNA: TGCGCCAGCAGCCCGACTAGCGGGACCTACGAGCAGTACTTC
CDR3 protein: CASSPTSGTYEQYF

V gene: TRBV5-4
clone size: NA
J gene: TRBJ1-2
D gene: NA
CDR3 DNA: TGTGCCAGCAGTTACGAGGGGGGGTTCGACTATGGCTACACCTTC
CDR3 protein: CASSYEGGFDYGYTF

V gene: TRBV7-8
clone size: NA
J gene: TRBJ2-7
D gene: TRBD2
CDR3 DNA: TGTGCCAGCAGCTCACGGACTAGCGGGTACGAGCAGTACTTC
CDR3 protein: CASSSRTSGYEQYF

V gene: TRBV4-1
clone size: NA
J gene: TRBJ2-7
D gene: TRBD2
CDR3 DNA: TGCGCCAGCAGCCACGAAACACTAGCGAGCGAGCAGTACTTC
CDR3 protein: CASSHETLASEQYF

V gene: TRBV30
clone size: NA
J gene: TRBJ2-1
D gene: NA
CDR3 DNA: TGTGCCTGGAGTCTTCAATCCAGATCCTACAATGAGCAGTTCTTC
CDR3 protein: CAWSLQSRSYNEQFF

V gene: TRBV21-1
clone size: once
J gene: TRBJ1-4
D gene: NA
CDR3 DNA: TGTGCCAGCAGCAAAGGAAGGGAGGACCCAGCTAATGAAAAACTGTTTTTT
CDR3 protein: CASSKGREDPANEKLFF

V gene: TRBV5-6
clone size: NA
J gene: TRBJ1-2
D gene: NA
CDR3 DNA: TGTGCCAGCAGCTTGCTAAGGGACGGAAACTATGGCTACACCTTC
CDR3 protein: CASSLLRDGNYGYTF

V gene: TRBV7-9
clone size: once
J gene: TRBJ2-7
D gene: NA
CDR3 DNA: TGTGCCAGCAGCCTGGGACCGGGCGAGCAGTACTTC
CDR3 protein: CASSLGPGEQYF

V gene: TRBV27
clone size: NA
J gene: TRBJ1-3
D gene: NA
CDR3 DNA: NA
CDR3 protein: CASSSSVSGNTIYF

V gene: TRBV6-5
clone size: NA
J gene: TRBJ2-7
D gene: TRBD2
CDR3 DNA: TGTGCCAGCAGTTACACTAGCGGGAGGACCCACGAGCAGTACTTC
CDR3 protein: CASSYTSGRTHEQYF

V gene: TRBV7-8
clone size: NA
J gene: TRBJ2-7
D gene: TRBD1
CDR3 DNA: TGTGCCAGCAGCTTACCAACTGGGGCAGGGGGATCCTACGAGCAGTACTTC
CDR3 protein: CASSLPTGAGGSYEQYF

V gene: TRBV9
clone size: NA
J gene: TRBJ2-7
D gene: NA
CDR3 DNA: TGTGCCAGCAGCGCCTGGGGTGGGGGAGGCTACGAGCAGTACTTC
CDR3 protein: CASSAWGGGGYEQYF

V gene: TRBV7-8
clone size: once
J gene: TRBJ1-4
D gene: TRBD1
CDR3 DNA: TGTGCCAGCAGCTTGGTGACAGGGCATAATGAAAAACTGTTTTTT
CDR3 protein: CASSLVTGHNEKLFF

V gene: TRBV7-9
clone size: few
J gene: TRBJ2-3
D gene: NA
CDR3 DNA: TGTGCCAGCAGCCCTATGGATACGCAGTATTTT
CDR3 protein: CASSPMDTQYF

V gene: TRBV2
clone size: NA
J gene: TRBJ2-3
D gene: NA
CDR3 DNA: TGTGCCACCCTCTTAGATACGCAGTATTTT
CDR3 protein: CATLLDTQYF

V gene: TRBV19
clone size: once
J gene: TRBJ2-1
D gene: TRBD1
CDR3 DNA: TGTGCCAGTAAAGCGGACAGGCAAGTTACCTACAATGAGCAGTTCTTC
CDR3 protein: CASKADRQVTYNEQFF

V gene: TRBV6-6
clone size: NA
J gene: TRBJ2-1
D gene: TRBD2
CDR3 DNA: TGTGCCAGCAGTTATACCGGGACTAGCGCTTACAATGAGCAGTTCTTC
CDR3 protein: CASSYTGTSAYNEQFF

V gene: TRBV7-9
clone size: NA
J gene: TRBJ1-2
D gene: NA
CDR3 DNA: TGTGCCAGCACCAAGAGGGGCGATGGCTACACCTTC
CDR3 protein: CASTKRGDGYTF

V gene: TRBV19
clone size: NA
J gene: TRBJ2-1
D gene: TRBD1
CDR3 DNA: TGTGCCAGTAGCCTTGGGACAGGTTGGAATGAGCAGTTCTTC
CDR3 protein: CASSLGTGWNEQFF

V gene: TRBV5-1
clone size: NA
J gene: TRBJ2-5
D gene: NA
CDR3 DNA: TGCGCCAGCAGCTTAGACCAAGAGACCCAGTACTTC
CDR3 protein: CASSLDQETQYF

V gene: TRBV29-1
clone size: NA
J gene: TRBJ2-5
D gene: TRBD2
CDR3 DNA: TGCAGCGGGATTAGCGGGGGAGAGACCCAGTACTTC
CDR3 protein: CSGISGGETQYF

V gene: TRBV5-5
clone size: NA
J gene: TRBJ2-3
D gene: NA
CDR3 DNA: TGTGCCAGCAGCTTGGCAGGTTTGACAGATACGCAGTATTTT
CDR3 protein: CASSLAGLTDTQYF

V gene: TRBV2
clone size: NA
J gene: TRBJ1-2
D gene: NA
CDR3 DNA: TGTGCCAGCAGAGGGGGGCAGGACTATGGCTACACCTTC
CDR3 protein: CASRGGQDYGYTF

V gene: TRBV5-6
clone size: NA
J gene: TRBJ1-2
D gene: TRBD1
CDR3 DNA: TGTGCCAGCAGCTTCGTCCCCGGGACAGGGGTTTCTGGCTACACCTTC
CDR3 protein: CASSFVPGTGVSGYTF

V gene: TRBV9
clone size: NA
J gene: TRBJ1-6
D gene: NA
CDR3 DNA: TGTGCCAGCAGCGCATCGGGACAAGCTTATAATTCACCCCTCCACTTT
CDR3 protein: CASSASGQAYNSPLHF

V gene: TRBV7-6
clone size: NA
J gene: TRBJ2-1
D gene: NA
CDR3 DNA: TGTGCCAGCAGCTTAGGTGGCGTCTACAATGAGCAGTTCTTC
CDR3 protein: CASSLGGVYNEQFF

V gene: TRBV30
clone size: NA
J gene: TRBJ1-2
D gene: TRBD1
CDR3 DNA: TGTGCCTTGGAAGGACAGGACTATGGCTACACCTTC
CDR3 protein: CALEGQDYGYTF

V gene: TRBV18
clone size: NA
J gene: TRBJ1-1
D gene: NA
CDR3 DNA: TGTGCCAGCTCAAACGGGAGGGGTGCTGAAGCTTTCTTT
CDR3 protein: CASSNGRGAEAFF

V gene: TRBV9
clone size: NA
J gene: TRBJ1-6
D gene: NA
CDR3 DNA: TGTGCCAGCAGCGTAGAGATGGCAAATTCACCCCTCCACTTT
CDR3 protein: CASSVEMANSPLHF

V gene: TRBV9
clone size: NA
J gene: TRBJ1-2
D gene: NA
CDR3 DNA: TGTGCCAGCAGCGCCCAGGGAGCTAACTATGGCTACACCTTC
CDR3 protein: CASSAQGANYGYTF

V gene: TRBV6-6
clone size: NA
J gene: TRBJ2-1
D gene: NA
CDR3 DNA: TGTGCCAGCAGTAATCAGGGCTCCTACAATGAGCAGTTCTTC
CDR3 protein: CASSNQGSYNEQFF

V gene: TRBV4-2
clone size: NA
J gene: TRBJ1-2
D gene: NA
CDR3 DNA: TGTGCCAGCAGCCAATCAGGGGAATACTATGGCTACACCTTC
CDR3 protein: CASSQSGEYYGYTF

V gene: TRBV4-3
clone size: NA
J gene: TRBJ2-2
D gene: TRBD2
CDR3 DNA: TGCGCCAGCAGCCAAGATTTAAGGACTAGCGCGAACACCGGGGAGCTGTTTTTT
CDR3 protein: CASSQDLRTSANTGELFF

V gene: TRBV7-9
clone size: NA
J gene: TRBJ2-1
D gene: TRBD2
CDR3 DNA: TGTGCCAGCAGCTCGGGACTAGCGGGAGACGGTAGCCCTGAGCAGTTCTTC
CDR3 protein: CASSSGLAGDGSPEQFF

V gene: TRBV4-1
clone size: NA
J gene: TRBJ2-3
D gene: TRBD2
CDR3 DNA: TGCGCCAGCAGCCAACGGCTAGCGGGAGGTTTACTCACAGATACGCAGTATTTT
CDR3 protein: CASSQRLAGGLLTDTQYF

V gene: TRBV27
clone size: NA
J gene: TRBJ2-1
D gene: TRBD2
CDR3 DNA: TGTGCCAGCAGTTCCGGGACTAGCGGGAAAACTGGGCAGTTCTTC
CDR3 protein: CASSSGTSGKTGQFF

V gene: TRBV7-9
clone size: NA
J gene: TRBJ1-2
D gene: NA
CDR3 DNA: TGTGCCAGCAGCCTCGGTAGGACCGAACCTAACTATGGCTACACCTTC
CDR3 protein: CASSLGRTEPNYGYTF

V gene: TRBV13
clone size: few
J gene: TRBJ1-1
D gene: NA
CDR3 DNA: TGTGCCAGCAGCTTAGGGAGTTCAATGAACACTGAAGCTTTCTTT
CDR3 protein: CASSLGSSMNTEAFF

V gene: TRBV19
clone size: NA
J gene: TRBJ2-2
D gene: NA
CDR3 DNA: TGTGCCAGTAGTGTGGGTCATGGTACCGGGGAGCTGTTTTTT
CDR3 protein: CASSVGHGTGELFF

V gene: TRBV4-3
clone size: NA
J gene: TRBJ2-7
D gene: NA
CDR3 DNA: TGCGCCAGCAGCCAGGACCGTCTAGGCGGCGAGCAGTACTTC
CDR3 protein: CASSQDRLGGEQYF

V gene: TRBV9
clone size: NA
J gene: TRBJ2-5
D gene: NA
CDR3 DNA: TGTGCCAGCAGCGGGGGGGAGACCCAGTACTTC
CDR3 protein: CASSGGETQYF

V gene: TRBV6-6
clone size: NA
J gene: TRBJ2-2
D gene: TRBD2
CDR3 DNA: TGTGCCAGCAGCGGACTAGCGGGATTGGCCGGGGAGCTGTTTTTT
CDR3 protein: CASSGLAGLAGELFF

V gene: TRBV5-6
clone size: NA
J gene: TRBJ2-1
D gene: NA
CDR3 DNA: TGTGCCAGCAGCTACGGTTCCAATGAGCAGTTCTTC
CDR3 protein: CASSYGSNEQFF

V gene: TRBV5-5
clone size: NA
J gene: TRBJ2-1
D gene: NA
CDR3 DNA: TGTGCCAGCAGCTTGGTTGCTACCTCCTACAATGAGCAGTTCTTC
CDR3 protein: CASSLVATSYNEQFF

V gene: TRBV2
clone size: NA
J gene: TRBJ2-2
D gene: NA
CDR3 DNA: TGTGCCAGCAGTGTGGCTGGGATCTGGACCGGGGAGCTGTTTTTT
CDR3 protein: CASSVAGIWTGELFF

V gene: TRBV6-6
clone size: NA
J gene: TRBJ1-4
D gene: NA
CDR3 DNA: TGTGCCAGCAGAATTAATGAAAAACTGTTTTTT
CDR3 protein: CASRINEKLFF

V gene: TRBV29-1
clone size: NA
J gene: TRBJ1-1
D gene: TRBD1
CDR3 DNA: TGCAGCGTTCCCACGGACAGGGGATTGAACACTGAAGCTTTCTTT
CDR3 protein: CSVPTDRGLNTEAFF

V gene: TRBV13
clone size: NA
J gene: TRBJ2-1
D gene: NA
CDR3 DNA: TGTGCCAGCAGCTCCGGGGGCAATGAGCAGTTCTTC
CDR3 protein: CASSSGGNEQFF

V gene: TRBV27
clone size: NA
J gene: TRBJ2-4
D gene: TRBD2
CDR3 DNA: TGTGCCAGCAGTCCGCGGGGGGCCCTGATATTGCCCAAAAACATTCAGTACTTC
CDR3 protein: CASSPRGALILPKNIQYF

V gene: TRBV4-3
clone size: NA
J gene: TRBJ2-1
D gene: NA
CDR3 DNA: TGCGCCAGCAGCCAGGGCATCAAGGCTGGGTACAATGAGCAGTTCTTC
CDR3 protein: CASSQGIKAGYNEQFF

V gene: TRBV28
clone size: NA
J gene: TRBJ1-3
D gene: TRBD1
CDR3 DNA: TGTGCCAGCAGTTTAGTCGCCGACAGGGGTCTGGACAAGGACACCATATATTTT
CDR3 protein: CASSLVADRGLDKDTIYF

V gene: TRBV11-3
clone size: NA
J gene: TRBJ1-2
D gene: NA
CDR3 DNA: TGTGCCAGCAGCTTATATAGGACCGACCCCTATGGCTACACCTTC
CDR3 protein: CASSLYRTDPYGYTF

V gene: TRBV9
clone size: NA
J gene: TRBJ2-5
D gene: NA
CDR3 DNA: TGTGCCAGCAGCTCAGGGTCCCTGAGTGAGACCCAGTACTTC
CDR3 protein: CASSSGSLSETQYF

V gene: TRBV4-2
clone size: NA
J gene: TRBJ2-1
D gene: TRBD2
CDR3 DNA: TGTGCCAGCAGCCGGGGAAAGTCTAGCGGGAATGAGCAGTTCTTC
CDR3 protein: CASSRGKSSGNEQFF

V gene: TRBV27
clone size: NA
J gene: TRBJ2-7
D gene: NA
CDR3 DNA: TGTGCCAGCAGTTACCGGGCCCCTTACGAGCAGTACTTC
CDR3 protein: CASSYRAPYEQYF

V gene: TRBV19
clone size: NA
J gene: TRBJ1-2
D gene: TRBD1
CDR3 DNA: TGTGCCAGTAGTACTCGGGACAGACCTAACTATGGCTACACCTTC
CDR3 protein: CASSTRDRPNYGYTF

V gene: TRBV30
clone size: NA
J gene: TRBJ1-2
D gene: NA
CDR3 DNA: TGTGCCTGGAGTCCTCGGGGAGGCTACACCTTC
CDR3 protein: CAWSPRGGYTF

V gene: TRBV7-9
clone size: NA
J gene: TRBJ1-2
D gene: NA
CDR3 DNA: TGTGCCAGCAGCCCCCTGCACTATGGCTACACCTTC
CDR3 protein: CASSPLHYGYTF

V gene: TRBV7-9
clone size: NA
J gene: TRBJ2-1
D gene: NA
CDR3 DNA: TGTGCCAGCAGCTCCTGGAGGGTACAGTTTGGTGAGCAGTTCTTC
CDR3 protein: CASSSWRVQFGEQFF